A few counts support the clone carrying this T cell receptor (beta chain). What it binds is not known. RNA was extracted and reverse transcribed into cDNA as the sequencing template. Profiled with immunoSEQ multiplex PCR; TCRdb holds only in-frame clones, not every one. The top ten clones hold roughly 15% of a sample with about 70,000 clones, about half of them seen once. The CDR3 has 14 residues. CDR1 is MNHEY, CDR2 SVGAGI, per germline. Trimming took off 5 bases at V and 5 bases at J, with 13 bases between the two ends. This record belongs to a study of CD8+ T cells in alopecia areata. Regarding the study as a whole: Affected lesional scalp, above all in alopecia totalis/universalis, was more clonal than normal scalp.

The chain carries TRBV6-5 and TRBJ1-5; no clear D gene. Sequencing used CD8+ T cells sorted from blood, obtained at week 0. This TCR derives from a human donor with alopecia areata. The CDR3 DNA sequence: TGTGCCAGCAGTAACGGGCTGGGAGATCAGCCCCAGCATTTT. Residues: CASSNGLGDQPQHF.